The 30 T cell receptor beta chains given below trace back to one sample, sequenced in a study of blood T cell repertoires in COVID-19 (dated by TCRdb to the early 2020s). The library was generated by the immunoSEQ multiplex PCR assay. Drawn from immuneACCESS, this table holds only the in-frame rearrangements with V and J called that TCRdb kept. Clones are partly lost; checked studies trace under half to an unresolved V gene and leave the rest unexplained. Counted in this sample were 200,000 to 250,000 clones; 80% of them appeared once. Together, the top ten hold roughly 13% of the sample. Sequences were obtained from peripheral blood. These receptors all stem from a human donor in a cohort sampled during active COVID-19.

The chain is built from TRBV25-1 and TRBJ1-1; 10 bases agree with TRBD1. V lost 3 bases to trimming and J lost 6 bases; unmatched junction nucleotides: 10. Germline V lookup: CDR1 MGHDK, CDR2 SYGVNS. The CDR3 has 16 amino acids. The CDR3 sequence: CASSDPRQGANAEAFF. The DNA for the CDR3 is TGTGCCAGCAGTGACCCACGACAGGGGGCCAACGCTGAAGCTTTCTTT.

The V and J genes are TRBV25-1 and TRBJ2-3; 9 bases fit TRBD1. Trimming took 4 bases from V and 1 from J; bases not matched to a gene: 3. Germline CDR1 is MGHDK and CDR2 is SYGVNS. The CDR3 loop spans 15 amino acids. CDR3 sequence (DNA): TGTGCCAGCAGTGCCACAGGGGGCCGCACAGATACGCAGTATTTT. Amino acid sequence: CASSATGGRTDTQYF.

The CDR3 bases are TGTGCCAGCAGCTCACAGACAGCCTGGGGCGAGCAGTACTTC. Encoded protein: CASSSQTAWGEQYF. This chain uses TRBV7-2 with TRBJ2-7; D might be TRBD1 (5 bases). Germline V lookup: CDR1 SGHTA, CDR2 FQGNSA. The V end lost 4 bases, the J end lost 6 bases, and 16 bases lay between the germline ends. This CDR3 has 14 residues.

V and J are TRBV7-9 and TRBJ2-7, with a possible D match to TRBD2 (5 bases). The CDR3 covers 13 residues. Germline V gene data show CDR1 as SEHNR and CDR2 as FQNEAQ (reference sequence). Deletions cut 3 bases from V and 3 bases from J, with 9 bases between. CDR3 sequence reads: CASSLTNNYEQYF. As DNA, the CDR3 is TGTGCCAGCAGCTTGACTAATAACTACGAGCAGTACTTC.

This chain uses TRBV25-1 with TRBJ1-4, with a possible D match to TRBD1 (5 bases). There are 16 residues in the CDR3. Trimming took off 2 bases at V and 5 bases at J, with 15 bases between the two ends. CDR1 and CDR2 (germline): MGHDK, SYGVNS. The CDR3 is CASSEGAAGSNEKLFF. The CDR3 coding sequence is TGTGCCAGCAGTGAAGGGGCGGCAGGAAGCAATGAAAAACTGTTTTTT.

In the case of this clone: The same CDR3 can be traced to other DNA sequences in this sample. The chain has TRBV6-5 and TRBJ1-1; 8 positions agree with TRBD1. Per the germline V gene, CDR1 is MNHEY and CDR2 is SVGAGI. There are 14 residues in the CDR3. Trimming cost V 2 bases and J 2 bases; bases outside gene matches: 1. CDR3 loop: CASSYGTGNTEAFF. The CDR3 DNA sequence: TGTGCCAGCAGTTACGGGACAGGTAACACTGAAGCTTTCTTT.

This chain connects TRBV3-1 (or the pseudogene TRBV3-2) to TRBJ2-7, with 12 bases identical to TRBD2. The V segment lost 2 bases and the J segment 5 bases; nucleotides outside the gene matches: 13. CDR3 length equals 18 residues. CDR1 and CDR2 from the germline V gene are LGHDT and YNNKEL (reference sequence). CDR3 DNA sequence: TGTGCCAGCAGCCAATACGCGGGTCTAGCGGGAGGGCCCCACGAGCAGTACTTC. Its protein product is CASSQYAGLAGGPHEQYF.

This rearrangement joins TRBV5-1 to TRBJ1-1; TRBD1 agrees at 9 bases. CDR1 is SGHRS and CDR2 is YFSETQ in the germline V gene. This CDR3 is built from 14 residues. Unmatched junction bases numbered 1, after V lost 2 bases and J lost 2 bases. In DNA form, the CDR3 reads TGCGCCAGCAGCTTACAGGGGGCTAACACTGAAGCTTTCTTT. This gives the protein CASSLQGANTEAFF.

This clone has more than one count but fewer than ten. The J gene is TRBJ2-5, the V gene TRBV19, with TRBD2 matching 12 bases. From germline, CDR1 is LNHDA and CDR2 SQIVND (reference sequence). V gave up 5 bases and J gave up 4 bases; unmatched junction bases: 2. This CDR3 comprises 14 residues. The CDR3 DNA follows: TGTGCCAGTAGTTCGACTAGCGGGGGAGAGACCCAGTACTTC. The encoded protein is CASSSTSGGETQYF.

This chain connects TRBV15 to TRBJ1-6; D remains unclear. Germline V gene data show CDR1 as LNHNV and CDR2 as YYDKDF (reference sequence). This CDR3 has 13 amino acids. The V gene lost 7 bases and the J gene lost 7 bases, with 11 bases spanning the gap. DNA for the CDR3: TGTGCCACCACGCGGGGAGCGAATTCACCCCTCCACTTT. Translation gives CATTRGANSPLHF.

This clone was counted a single time. This chain uses TRBV18 with TRBJ1-5, with D hard to call. From germline, CDR1 is KGHSH and CDR2 LQKENI. The CDR3 runs to 15 residues. Trimming pared 2 bases from V and 7 bases from J, leaving 15 bases between. The CDR3 protein is CASSPSLGGGQPQHF. CDR3 coding DNA: TGTGCCAGCTCACCAAGTTTGGGTGGAGGCCAGCCCCAGCATTTT.

The chain couples TRBV10-1 to TRBJ2-7, with D perhaps TRBD2 (5 bases). V was shortened by 0 bases and J by 1 base, with 16 bases between the two germline ends. Germline V CDR1 and CDR2: WNHNN, SYGVQD (reference sequence). This CDR3 contains 17 residues. The CDR3 nucleotides are TGCGCCAGCAGTGAGTCAATAAAACGGGATAGGTCCTACGAGCAGTACTTC. Protein product: CASSESIKRDRSYEQYF.

The chain links TRBV2 to TRBJ1-2; D not certain. The V and J ends lost 7 bases and 4 bases respectively, with 10 bases between them. Germline loops: CDR1 SNHLY, CDR2 FYNNEI. The CDR3 is 12 amino acids. The CDR3 DNA sequence: TGTGCCAGCAAGATCGAGAGCTATGGCTACACCTTC. It translates to CASKIESYGYTF.

This chain joins TRBV14 and TRBJ1-6, with TRBD1 matching 8 bases. The CDR3 extends over 15 amino acids. The germline gives CDR1 SGHDN, CDR2 FVKESK. J gave up 6 bases and V 3 bases, and 4 bases lay outside the gene matches. CDR3 sequence: CASSHHRGTNSPLHF. The CDR3 DNA reads as TGTGCCAGCAGCCACCACAGGGGGACTAATTCACCCCTCCACTTT. Complete variable domain (other parts from reference TRBV14 and TRBJ1-6): EAGVTQFPSHSVIEKGQTVTLRCDPISGHDNLYWYRRVMGKEIKFLLHFVKESKQDESGMPNNRFLAERTGGTYSTLKVQPAELEDSGVYFCASSHHRGTNSPLHFGNGTRLTVT.

The V and J genes are TRBV5-6 and TRBJ2-1; 7 bases align to TRBD2. CDR3 length: 16 amino acids. CDR1 is SGHDT, CDR2 YYEEEE, per germline. V lost 0 bases and J lost 10; bases outside the gene matches: 13. The CDR3 protein is CASSLDTSVRVREQFF. CDR3 coding DNA: TGTGCCAGCAGCTTGGATACTAGCGTTAGGGTGAGGGAGCAGTTCTTC.

V usage is TRBV10-3 and J usage is TRBJ1-1, with D maybe TRBD1 (5 bases). CDR1 ENHRY and CDR2 SYGVKD come from the germline V gene. The CDR3 loop spans 12 amino acids. Deletions cut 6 bases from V and 8 bases from J, with 13 bases between. Here the CDR3 DNA reads TGTGCCATCAGGCCTGGGGAGGGGGAAGCTTTCTTT. Protein product: CAIRPGEGEAFF.

V gene TRBV5-4 combines with J gene TRBJ2-3, with 11 bases that match TRBD2. This CDR3 has 14 residues. The germline V gene encodes CDR1 SGHNT and CDR2 YYREEE (reference sequence). Trimming took 4 bases from V and 6 from J; bases not matched to a gene: 4. CDR3 amino acids: CASSQGLAVDTQYF. CDR3 coding DNA: TGTGCCAGCAGCCAGGGACTAGCGGTGGATACGCAGTATTTT.

This clone has only a few counts. The J gene is TRBJ2-1, the V gene TRBV27, with 9 bases identical to TRBD1. The CDR3 is 15 amino acids. CDR1 is MNHEY and CDR2 is SMNVEV in the germline V gene (reference sequence). With V trimmed by 3 bases and J by 12 bases, 12 bases remained unmatched. The CDR3: CASSFLDRGWDGQFF. The CDR3 region has the DNA TGTGCCAGCAGTTTTCTGGACAGGGGTTGGGATGGGCAGTTCTTC.

This clone was detected only a few times. V is TRBV7-9 and J is TRBJ1-1; 7 nucleotides match TRBD1. Germline CDR1 SEHNR, CDR2 FQNEAQ (reference sequence). The CDR3 runs to 14 residues. V lost 4 bases, J lost 0 bases, and 2 bases stayed unmatched. The CDR3 nucleotides read TGTGCCAGCAGCTCCGGGACAGTGAACACTGAAGCTTTCTTT. Translation gives CASSSGTVNTEAFF.

CDR3: CASSQDRIRGLGTNEKLFF. The CDR3 DNA follows: TGCGCCAGCAGCCAAGATCGGATCAGGGGGCTAGGAACTAATGAAAAACTGTTTTTT. The chain joins TRBV4-1 to TRBJ1-4; 8 positions match TRBD1. There are 19 residues in the CDR3. Per the germline V gene, CDR1 is MGHRA and CDR2 is YSYEKL. V dropped 0 bases and J dropped 1; count of bases not matched to a gene: 10.

This chain uses TRBV6-2 or TRBV6-3 with TRBJ1-1; no firm D call. Germline CDR1 reads MNHEY; CDR2 reads SVGEGT. The V gene lost 2 bases and the J gene lost 1 base, with 5 bases spanning the gap. The CDR3 runs 13 residues. Written as DNA, the CDR3 is TGTGCCAGCAGTTACGGAGAGAACACTGAAGCTTTCTTT. Amino acids: CASSYGENTEAFF.

This chain uses TRBV5-1 with TRBJ1-3, with D uncertain. The CDR3 has 15 amino acids. The germline V gene encodes CDR1 SGHRS and CDR2 YFSETQ. V lost 4 bases, J lost 0 bases, and 11 bases lay in between. The CDR3 DNA reads as TGCGCCAGCAGCATTGGGCCGGTCTCTGGAAACACCATATATTTT. Its protein product is CASSIGPVSGNTIYF.

The rearrangement joins TRBV27 to TRBJ2-7; D might be TRBD1 (6 bases). Trimming shortened V by 3 bases and J by 4 bases, and 19 bases separated the two germline ends. The CDR3 spans 16 residues. From germline, CDR1 is MNHEY and CDR2 SMNVEV (reference sequence). CDR3 in amino acids: CASSLSTGQILYEQYF. The CDR3 region has the DNA TGTGCCAGCAGTTTGTCCACCGGACAGATACTTTACGAGCAGTACTTC.

This chain uses TRBV19 with TRBJ2-3, with D maybe TRBD2 (6 bases). Germline V CDR1 and CDR2: LNHDA, SQIVND (reference sequence). Trimming cost V 1 base and J 2 bases, with 19 bases left between them. The CDR3 totals 18 residues. CDR3 amino acids: CASSIAPPGAEPTDTQYF. The DNA for the CDR3 is TGTGCCAGTAGTATAGCCCCCCCGGGAGCGGAGCCCACAGATACGCAGTATTTT.

CDR3 in DNA: TGTGCCACCAGCAGAGATCAAACAGCGGGAGTTGACGAGCAGTACTTC. Amino acids: CATSRDQTAGVDEQYF. V and J are TRBV15 and TRBJ2-7; 8 bases map to TRBD2. The junction had 9 bases not matched to a gene; V was cut back by 0 bases and J by 5 bases. The CDR3 loop spans 16 amino acids. CDR1 is LNHNV, CDR2 YYDKDF, per germline (reference sequence). The variable domain in full, with the rest retrieved from reference TRBV15 and TRBJ2-7, is DAMVIQNPRYQVTQFGKPVTLSCSQTLNHNVMYWYQQKSSQAPKLLFHYYDKDFNNEADTPDNFQSRRPNTSFCFLDIRSPGLGDTAMYLCATSRDQTAGVDEQYFGPGTRLTVT.

This clone appeared a single time. The chain uses TRBV5-5 and TRBJ1-2; 10 bases line up with TRBD1. J lost 8 bases, V lost 4 bases, and 8 bases had no gene match. Germline V CDR1 and CDR2: SGHKS, YYEKEE (reference sequence). The CDR3 totals 14 residues. The CDR3 loop reads CASSLYGTGEGYTF. CDR3 coding DNA: TGTGCCAGCAGCCTCTATGGGACAGGGGAAGGCTACACCTTC.

The chain has TRBV7-3 and TRBJ1-1; a weak D match, TRBD1 (5 bases). The germline V and J ends were trimmed by 2 bases and 5 bases, with 9 bases remaining between them. The CDR3 runs 13 residues. The germline CDR1 and CDR2 sequences are SGHTA and FQGTGA. This chain's CDR3 is CASSLDQGTEAFF. The DNA for the CDR3 is TGTGCCAGCAGCTTAGACCAGGGAACTGAAGCTTTCTTT.

This clone appeared a few times. The V gene is TRBV20-1, the J gene TRBJ2-7, with 7 bases that match TRBD1. CDR1 and CDR2 from the germline V gene are DFQATT and SNEGSKA (reference sequence). The CDR3 runs to 13 residues. The V and J ends lost 3 bases and 2 bases, in that order; junction bases with no gene match: 4. CDR3 nucleotide sequence: TGCAGTGCTAGTCGTACAGGGGCCTACGAGCAGTACTTC. As protein: CSASRTGAYEQYF.

The chain is built from TRBV6-5 and TRBJ2-1, with 7 bases aligning to TRBD2. The CDR3 loop spans 16 amino acids. V shed 1 base, J shed 4 bases, and the junction held 7 bases outside the gene matches. The germline V gene encodes CDR1 MNHEY and CDR2 SVGAGI. The CDR3 region is CASSYFLAASYNEQFF. CDR3 sequence (DNA): TGTGCCAGCAGTTACTTCCTAGCGGCTTCTTACAATGAGCAGTTCTTC.

This chain joins TRBV3-1 (or the pseudogene TRBV3-2) and TRBJ2-7; TRBD1 might be the D (6 bases). CDR3 length: 15 residues. The V end was cut by 0 bases, the J end by 5 bases, with 14 bases between. The germline gives CDR1 LGHDT, CDR2 YNNKEL (reference sequence). CDR3 in DNA: TGTGCCAGCAGCCAAGATTTGGAAGGGGGAAACGAGCAGTACTTC. Its protein is CASSQDLEGGNEQYF.